This T cell receptor beta chain appears in the sequencing data of a study of blood T cell repertoires in COVID-19 (dated by TCRdb to about 2020). Regarding the study in general: Collaborator samples came from the United States, Italy and Spain and covered acute and convalescent phases of COVID-19. The prospective study material was composed of cDNA or gDNA derived from T cells, B-cell-depleted T cells, or PBMCs. Subjects who had been exposed to COVID-19, were actively infected with it, or had recovered from it provided the deeply sampled blood TCRbeta repertoires that made up the dataset. The repertoires were made available in a free public database intended to serve as a resource for research on the immune response to SARS-CoV-2. Samples were obtained from the ongoing ImmuneRACE study (first 160 participants) and from 950 to 1,500 subjects provided by 6 global collaborators. The sample metadata nearly always contained a de-identified subject ID, COVID-19 status, age in years and sex. Where available, HLA class I and class II types were taken from metadata supplied by the sample provider and were not determined by assay-based typing.

Worth noting for this clone: The antigen this receptor binds is unknown. No base-level quality is on record; no much larger clone is a single base apart.

Collaborating institutions collected whole blood in K2EDTA tubes following their own protocols. For TCRbeta analysis, collaborators shipped samples as frozen whole blood, isolated PBMCs, or DNA extracted from either of those sample types. The paper's findings and limits, for the study overall: The amount of clinical and demographic metadata varied by source and participant and was provided uncurated.

From the cysteine through the phenylalanine, the CDR3 covers 13 amino acids. The CDR3 DNA has 39 bases and is translated from base 1. V sheds 6 bases and J sheds 8 bases, leaving 11 bases between their ends. Looking up the germline V gene yields CDR1 MGHDK and CDR2 SYGVNS. TCRbeta CDR3 regions were amplified from genomic DNA using the immunoSEQ Assay, a bias-controlled multiplex PCR. The published analysis was carried out like this. The number of nucleated cells in each sample was estimated from the amplification of reference gene primers within the assay. To quantify the absolute abundance of each unique TCRbeta CDR3 rearrangement, sequence reads were collapsed and filtered. For each sample, productive Simpson clonality was calculated as the square root of Simpson's diversity index over productive rearrangements. This immuneACCESS table, as held by TCRdb, lists in-frame sequences with V and J called but not all clones. Of the missing ones, under half trace to an unresolved V gene in checked studies; the others have no known cause. For V, J and clone size, that table is used; D and trimming come from the DNA. For this sample there are tens of thousands of clones; 85% appear just once. Over 9.5% of the sample is taken by the ten largest.

This receptor was obtained from a woman aged 70-85 years with active or convalescent COVID-19. The V gene is TRBV25-1 and the J gene is TRBJ1-6; the D segment could be TRBD1, given 6 matching bases. Sequenced material: peripheral blood. In nucleotides, the sequence is TGTGCCAGCAGGCGGCCAGGGGATTCACCCCTCCACTTT. The translation is CASRRPGDSPLHF.